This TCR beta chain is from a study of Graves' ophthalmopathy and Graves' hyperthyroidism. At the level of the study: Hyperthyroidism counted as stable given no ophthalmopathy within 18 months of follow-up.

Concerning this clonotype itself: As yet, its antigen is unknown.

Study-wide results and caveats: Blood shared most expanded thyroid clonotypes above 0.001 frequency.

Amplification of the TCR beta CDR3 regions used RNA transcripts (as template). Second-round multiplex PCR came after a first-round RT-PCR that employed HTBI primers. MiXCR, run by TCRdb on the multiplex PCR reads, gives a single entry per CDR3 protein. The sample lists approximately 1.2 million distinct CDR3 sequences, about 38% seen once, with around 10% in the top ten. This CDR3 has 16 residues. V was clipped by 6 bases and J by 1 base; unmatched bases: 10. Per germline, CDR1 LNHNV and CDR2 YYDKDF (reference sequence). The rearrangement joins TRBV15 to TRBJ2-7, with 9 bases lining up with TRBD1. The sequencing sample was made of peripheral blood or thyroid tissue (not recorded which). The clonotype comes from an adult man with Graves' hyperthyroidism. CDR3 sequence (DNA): TGTGCCACCAGTTCCGCCGCCGGGACAGGGTCCTACGAGCAGTACTTC. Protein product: CATSSAAGTGSYEQYF. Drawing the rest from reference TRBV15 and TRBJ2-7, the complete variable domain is DAMVIQNPRYQVTQFGKPVTLSCSQTLNHNVMYWYQQKSSQAPKLLFHYYDKDFNNEADTPDNFQSRRPNTSFCFLDIRSPGLGDTAMYLCATSSAAGTGSYEQYFGPGTRLTVT.